This T cell receptor (beta chain) was sequenced in a study of T cell repertoires in aging, cancer and after chemotherapy (dated by TCRdb to the late 2010s). A note on the overall study: Six donor age groups were covered, ranging from 30 or younger up to 70 or older, and each group contained at least three individuals. In the solid tumor group, the paired samples taken before and after chemotherapy came from patients with brain tumors (glioblastoma) who were receiving therapy based on temozolomide. The full dataset contained 9.1 million or so TCR reads. The study profiled peripheral blood TCR beta repertoires from healthy donors and cancer patients to examine immunoaging and T cell reconstitution after chemotherapy. The cohort comprised 200 to 250 cancer patients, roughly 93 with hematological and some 120 with solid cancers, plus 95 healthy donors as a reference group. Broader findings and caveats from the paper: Compared with age-matched healthy donors, untreated patients with hematological or solid cancers had significantly lower TCR diversity and higher clonality in blood. In healthy donors, the drop in TCR diversity with age came mainly from a loss of richness, whereas in cancer patients a loss of evenness also played a part. According to the authors, the repertoire data do not permit conclusions about immunological memory after chemotherapy. An increase in median generation probability over the chemotherapy interval was observed in both cancer cohorts, suggesting that the repertoire was reconstituted through rebound thymic output.

Genomic DNA extracted from peripheral blood, rather than sorted cells or RNA, was used as the source for amplification of TCR beta rearrangements. Rearranged TRB sequences spanning V, D and J segments were amplified in a multiplex touch-down PCR with a mixed TRB-A/B primer pool. Illumina adapters and sample indices were attached to the amplicons through two consecutive PCR reactions run with Phusion HS II polymerase. Amplicons were gel-purified using the NucleoSpin Gel and PCR Clean-up kit and were subsequently checked with Qubit and an Agilent 2100 Bioanalyzer. Sequencing of the libraries was done on an Illumina MiSeq with paired-end, single-indexed 600-cycle runs. Per the original workflow: Processing of the TRB sequences was carried out with MiXCR versions 2.12 and 3.0.5. Each unique CDR3 nucleotide sequence was treated as one clone, and only productive sequences with two or more reads were kept. Repertoire metrics included Shannon diversity, evenness, clonality (one minus evenness), and alpha-parameterized diversity profiles from alpha 0 to 5. Generation probabilities of clones in paired pre- and post-chemotherapy samples were computed with the IGoR algorithm. TCRdb reran the public reads through fastp at Q25 and MiXCR, keeping productive beta chains. A single entry per CDR3 protein holds the most common genes and DNA from its merged rows. These V and J calls are TCRdb output, not the study's own analysis. For this sample there are 2,500 to 3,000 distinct CDR3 sequences; more than 25% appear just once. The top ten hold 8.9% of the sample.

By its share of the sample, this clonotype is medium-sized (0.01 to 0.1%). Its specific antigen is unknown. No base qualities exist here, and no much larger clone lies one base off it. The source is a human donor with a solid tumor. Sequencing was carried out using blood.

The nucleotide sequence reads TGTGCCAGCAGTCAACCCGGCGGGAGGATAAGCGAGCAGTACTTC. This codes for CASSQPGGRISEQYF. Recombination linked TRBV27 to TRBJ2-7, and TRBD2 matches 8 of the central bases. From V the trimming removes 5 bases and from J it removes 6 bases, while the gene matches leave 12 bases of the junction unaccounted for. Looking up the germline V gene (reference sequence) yields CDR1 MNHEY and CDR2 SMNVEV. Its CDR3 holds 15 amino acids, cysteine through phenylalanine. Just CDR3 DNA is preserved here, 45 bases in frame from base 1.